This T cell receptor (beta chain) was recorded in a study of T-cell memory formation after mild COVID-19. TCR alpha and TCR beta cDNA libraries carrying sample barcodes and UMIs came from 5'RACE with constant-segment primers. MiXCR was run by TCRdb on the 5' RACE reads, yielding one entry per CDR3 protein. The sample has about 610,000 distinct CDR3 sequences, 17% seen once. CDR1 and CDR2 from the germline V gene are SGHRS and YFSETQ. There are 14 residues in the CDR3. V lost 2 bases and J lost 0, with 9 bases in between. This clonotype was recorded many times. This receptor was obtained from an adult woman who had mild COVID-19 (a few samples of this study predate the infection). Cell type and time point are not known. The V gene is TRBV5-1, the J gene TRBJ2-7; the D call may be TRBD1 or TRBD2 (5 bases each). The sample comprised PBMCs or a T cell subset sorted from them (not recorded which). The CDR3, as DNA: TGCGCCAGCAGCTTAGCCGGGGCCTCCTACGAGCAGTACTTC. Its translation: CASSLAGASYEQYF.